The 12 T cell receptor beta chains below all came from one sample that was sequenced in a study of OX40 agonist ivuxolimab in advanced cancers. Sequenced by immunoSEQ multiplex PCR; TCRdb stores in-frame clones only, minus some. The table records about 13,000 clones, approximately 80% of them present only once. The sequencing here drew on CD4+ or CD8+ T cells sorted from blood, taken in a trial of the OX40 agonist ivuxolimab. The receptors were sampled from an adult with an advanced solid tumor such as melanoma, head and neck, liver or kidney cancer.

The genes are TRBV4-1 and TRBJ1-3, with D possibly being TRBD1 (5 bases). V shed 3 bases and J shed 4 bases, with 16 bases lying between them. Germline loops: CDR1 MGHRA, CDR2 YSYEKL. The CDR3 length is 16 residues. CDR3 protein: CASSQKTGTLGNTIYF. CDR3 in DNA: TGCGCCAGCAGCCAGAAAACCGGGACCCTGGGAAACACCATATATTTT.

By sample share, this clone is medium-sized. V is TRBV5-6 and J is TRBJ1-3; no clear D gene. Germline CDR1 and CDR2: SGHDT and YYEEEE. This CDR3 has 17 residues. V was trimmed by 0 bases and J by 2 bases, leaving 15 bases between them. DNA for the CDR3: TGTGCCAGCAGCTTGGCAGGAGAAGTGTTCGCTGGAAACACCATATATTTT. Amino acid sequence: CASSLAGEVFAGNTIYF.

The rearrangement joins TRBV9 to TRBJ2-1, with TRBD2 identical over 7 bases. This CDR3 is 13 amino acids long. The J segment lost 6 bases and the V segment lost 4 bases, leaving 4 bases of the junction unmatched. CDR1 is SGDLS and CDR2 is YYNGEE in the germline V gene. CDR3 region: CASSQTSANEQFF. CDR3 nucleotide sequence: TGTGCCAGCAGCCAAACTAGCGCCAATGAGCAGTTCTTC.

This chain uses TRBV7-9 with TRBJ1-4; D is perhaps TRBD1 (6 bases). The V gene lost 1 base and the J gene lost 7 bases, with 13 bases spanning the gap. CDR1 is SEHNR and CDR2 is FQNEAQ in the germline V gene (reference sequence). This CDR3 has 15 residues. The DNA for the CDR3 is TGTGCCAGCAGCTTAGTAGGGACGGGGGCTGAAAAACTGTTTTTT. Its translation is CASSLVGTGAEKLFF. Using reference TRBV7-9 and TRBJ1-4 for the parts outside the CDR3, the full variable domain is DTGVSQNPRHKITKRGQNVTFRCDPISEHNRLYWYRQTLGQGPEFLTYFQNEAQLEKSRLLSDRFSAERPKGSFSTLEIQRTEQGDSAMYLCASSLVGTGAEKLFFGSGTQLSVL.

The chain employs TRBV9 and TRBJ1-3; no clear D gene. CDR3 length: 18 residues. Germline assignment: CDR1 SGDLS and CDR2 YYNGEE. Trimming took 3 bases from V and 11 from J, leaving 30 bases between them. The CDR3 region has the DNA TGTGCCAGCAGCGGTAGCGGTGATCGGCCCGAAGATTATGGTTCCATATATTTT. It specifies CASSGSGDRPEDYGSIYF.

This chain links TRBV7-8 with TRBJ2-3; TRBD2 matches 10 bases. Losses at the gene ends were 0 bases for V and 4 bases for J; bases not matched to a gene: 7. CDR1 is SGHVS and CDR2 is FQNEAQ in the germline V gene. The CDR3 runs 17 residues. Here the CDR3 reads CASSLALGTSEADTQYF. In nucleotides, the CDR3 is TGTGCCAGCAGCTTAGCCCTCGGGACTAGCGAGGCAGATACGCAGTATTTT.

This chain joins TRBV9 and TRBJ1-1; a possible D gene is TRBD1 (5 bases). Trimming shortened V by 4 bases and J by 1 base, and 14 bases separated the two germline ends. Per the germline V gene, CDR1 is SGDLS and CDR2 is YYNGEE. There are 15 residues in the CDR3. CDR3 sequence reads: CASSPGGVWNTEAFF. CDR3 DNA sequence: TGTGCCAGCAGCCCTGGGGGGGTATGGAACACTGAAGCTTTCTTT.

The chain is built from TRBV19 and TRBJ1-2, with TRBD1 matching 8 bases. The germline V gene encodes CDR1 LNHDA and CDR2 SQIVND (reference sequence). The V segment lost 8 bases and the J segment 4 bases; nucleotides outside the gene matches: 6. The CDR3 sequence is 13 residues long. The CDR3 loop reads CASRDRGTYGYTF. CDR3 in DNA: TGTGCCAGTCGTGACAGGGGCACCTATGGCTACACCTTC.

The chain links TRBV7-9 to TRBJ2-3; TRBD2 agrees at 12 bases. The germline V gene encodes CDR1 SEHNR and CDR2 FQNEAQ (reference sequence). V shed 5 bases and J 2 bases; nucleotides not matched to a gene: 5. This CDR3 is 16 amino acids long. In DNA, the CDR3 is TGTGCCAGCAGCCGTCGACTAGCGGGGGACACAGATACGCAGTATTTT. Translating gives CASSRRLAGDTDTQYF.

The CDR3 region is CASSLGLANYEQYF. CDR3 coding DNA: TGTGCCAGCAGTTTGGGACTAGCGAACTACGAGCAGTACTTC. The V and J genes are TRBV27 and TRBJ2-7; 10 bases match TRBD2. The trim removed 3 bases at V and 3 bases at J, leaving 2 bases unmatched. Germline assignment: CDR1 MNHEY and CDR2 SMNVEV (reference sequence). The CDR3 spans 14 residues.

The chain combines TRBV28 with TRBJ2-7; unclear D gene. CDR1 MDHEN and CDR2 SYDVKM come from the germline V gene. The CDR3 runs to 12 residues. V lost 7 bases and J lost 1, with 8 bases in between. The CDR3 DNA sequence: TGTGCCAGCATGGGTAGGTCCTACGAGCAGTACTTC. Amino acid sequence: CASMGRSYEQYF.

This chain uses TRBV30 with TRBJ1-1; no definite D call. This CDR3 has 12 residues. Germline V gives CDR1 GTSNPN, CDR2 SVGIG (reference sequence). V lost 5 bases, J lost 0 bases, and 7 bases lay in between. This CDR3 is CAWGFMNTEAFF. The CDR3 bases are TGTGCCTGGGGCTTTATGAACACTGAAGCTTTCTTT.